This T cell receptor beta chain came from a study of shared clonotypes between healthy human individuals (TCRdb year 2020). Describing the broader study: A few men and two women, aged 18 to 49 years, made up the cohort. Each donor's leukapheresis produced roughly between roughly 0.85 and 10 billion PBMCs. Libraries were prepared and TCR repertoires were sequenced by different laboratories using diverse techniques, in order to increase sequencing depth and limit assay-specific biases. Blood TCR repertoires of about five healthy adults were deeply sequenced to estimate repertoire size and the extent of clonotype sharing between individuals. For each donor, CD4 naive and CD4 memory were each run on three plates, CD8 naive on two plates, and CD8 memory on one plate. Results the study describes overall, beyond this receptor: Rarefaction of sorted-subset datasets indicated incomplete sequencing despite the large sequencing depth. Naive subsets generally had larger estimated clonotype richness than memory subsets did. Compared with non-shared clonotypes, clonotypes shared by all four sorted-subset donors had higher generation probabilities. About 5% of naive CD4, around 3.6% of naive CD8, 2% to 2.5% of memory CD4, and about 0.4% of memory CD8 clonotypes were shared across several donors. The small number of donors limited the genetic and exposure-history diversity represented. Pairwise subsampling led to the expectation that sequencing depth would affect the degree of clonotype sharing among donors. Only blood was sampled, and tissue TCR repertoires likely differ from those in blood.

Using the deep immunoSEQ assay, TCR CDR3 regions were amplified from genomic DNA by multiplex PCR. Genomic DNA extracted from each cell subset was distributed evenly over all wells of several immunoSEQ 96-well plates, and each plate served as one replicate. For sorted subsets, 200 to 250 ng genomic DNA, equal to 25,000 to 35,000 T cell genomes, was loaded into each replicate PCR. Purified libraries were measured with a Qubit 3.0 fluorometer, size-checked on a Bioanalyzer 2100, and measured again with the KAPA Library Quantification kit. A separate single-read 150-cycle Illumina NextSeq 550 flow cell was used to sequence each immunoSEQ 96-well plate. The original methods were these. Because only junctional sequences without quality scores were contained in the immunoSEQ output, filtering matching that applied to full-length reads could not be performed. Sequences were annotated with PyIR, a Python wrapper for IgBLAST v1.9, and V/J genes and CDR3 were assigned using IMGT germline references. Reads were removed for weak V/J assignments (E-value above 1e-6), missing CDR3, stop codons, out-of-frame junctions, or ambiguous translated residues. V3J clonotypes were defined by identical inferred V gene, J gene, and CDR3 amino acid sequence. Percentage overlap between repertoires was computed as shared unique clonotypes divided by the size of the smaller repertoire. Repertoire richness was assessed with RTK rarefaction, the Chao1 estimator, and Recon v2.1 estimates of unobserved clonotypes. Generation probabilities for all TCRbeta clonotypes obtained by the gDNA method from a few donors were computed using OLGA. Imported from immuneACCESS, the table was reduced by TCRdb to in-frame sequences with V and J called. These copies leave out some clones; in studies compared against another copy, an unresolved V gene accounts for under half, and the cause of the remainder is not known. Clone size and the V and J calls come from that table; the DNA yielded D and trimming. This sample is represented by some 800,000 clones; about 91% of them were singletons. The top ten clonotypes cover less than 25% of the sample.

For this clone: No antigen is known for it. Nothing much larger sits one base from this clone, and base qualities are not available.

Cut back by 1 base and 2 bases, the V and J ends lie 14 bases apart. From cysteine to phenylalanine, the CDR3 is 15 amino acids long. Only the CDR3 part of the read is kept: 45 bases, read in frame from the first base. According to the germline V gene, CDR1 reads SQVTM and CDR2 reads ANQGSEA. For the CD8 naive samples, CD45RO-negative cells were positively selected for CCR7, yielding a CD45RA+CCR7+ population from which TemRA cells were excluded. Healthy HIV-negative adults with no recently reported acute infections or vaccinations were included as donors. Only Caucasian adults living in Nashville, Tennessee, USA were represented among the donors. Blood was obtained by leukapheresis, after which PBMCs were separated by Ficoll-Histopaque density gradient centrifugation and cryopreserved in liquid nitrogen vapor phase. Purity and quantity of every magnetically sorted T cell population were checked by analytical flow cytometry. Each sorted fraction had its genomic DNA isolated and then quantified by UV absorbance on a Nanodrop 2000c.

Sample: naive CD8+ T cells sorted from blood. The cell subset or site label here, explained by the study, means: CD45RA+CCR7+. This receptor was taken from a man under 40 in good health. Rearrangement joined TRBV29-1 to TRBJ1-2, and possibly TRBD1, on 6 matching bases. The sequence in DNA is TGCAGCGTTGAAGTGGAGGCCAGGGGAAACTATGGCTACACCTTC. Its protein is CSVEVEARGNYGYTF.